The T cell receptor beta chain under discussion was sequenced for a study of cytomegalovirus exposure and HLA in healthy donors. The V gene's germline CDR1 is MDHEN and CDR2 SYDVKM. The CDR3 runs to 15 residues. V was clipped by 4 bases and J by 0 bases; unmatched bases: 3. General study points: A later analysis found that most CMV-associated TCR beta chains appeared HLA-restricted.

Primers: 60 Vbeta forward and 13 Jbeta reverse. Sequenced by immunoSEQ multiplex PCR; TCRdb stores in-frame clones only, minus some. The sample includes 170,000 or so clones, 80% seen only once; the top ten take 1%. A single count supports this clone. No antigen is known for it. The sequence was collected from a woman aged 45 to 65 in good health and CMV-seropositive. The specimen sequenced was PBMCs. V and J are TRBV28 and TRBJ1-1; 9 bases fit TRBD1. The CDR3 spells CASSSTGGVNTEAFF. CDR3 coding DNA: TGTGCCAGCAGTTCTACAGGGGGCGTGAACACTGAAGCTTTCTTT. Together with reference TRBV28 and TRBJ1-1, the CDR3 gives the full variable domain: DVKVTQSSRYLVKRTGEKVFLECVQDMDHENMFWYRQDPGLGLRLIYFSYDVKMKEKGDIPEGYSVSREKKERFSLILESASTNQTSMYLCASSSTGGVNTEAFFGQGTRLTVV.